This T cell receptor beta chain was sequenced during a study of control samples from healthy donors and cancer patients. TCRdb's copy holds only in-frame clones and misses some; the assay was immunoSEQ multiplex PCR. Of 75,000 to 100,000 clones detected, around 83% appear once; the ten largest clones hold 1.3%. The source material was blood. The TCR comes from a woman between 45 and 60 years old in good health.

The CDR3 region is CASSRGGVGSPLHF. The CDR3 DNA reads TGTGCCAGCAGCCGCGGGGGGGTAGGCTCACCCCTCCACTTT. The J gene is TRBJ1-6, the V gene TRBV7-8; TRBD1 is a possible D gene (5 bases). The V gene's germline CDR1 is SGHVS and CDR2 FQNEAQ. The V and J ends lost 5 bases and 10 bases respectively, with 15 bases between them. The CDR3 is 14 residues long.